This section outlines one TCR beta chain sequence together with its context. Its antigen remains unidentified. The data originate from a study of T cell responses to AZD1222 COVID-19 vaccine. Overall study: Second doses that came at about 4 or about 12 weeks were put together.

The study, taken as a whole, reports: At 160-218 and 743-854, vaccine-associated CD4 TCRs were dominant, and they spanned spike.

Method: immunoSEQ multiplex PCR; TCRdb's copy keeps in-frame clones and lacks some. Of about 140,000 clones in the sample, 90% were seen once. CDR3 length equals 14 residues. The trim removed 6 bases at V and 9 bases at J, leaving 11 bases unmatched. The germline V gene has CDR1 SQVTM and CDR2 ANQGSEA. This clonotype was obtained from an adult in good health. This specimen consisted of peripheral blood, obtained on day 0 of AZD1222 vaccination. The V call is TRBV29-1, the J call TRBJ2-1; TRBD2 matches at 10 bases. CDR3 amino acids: CSVITSGEKGEQFF. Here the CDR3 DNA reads TGCAGCGTGATAACTAGCGGGGAAAAGGGTGAGCAGTTCTTC.